The subject of this entry is one TCR beta chain. Its antigen remains unidentified. The sample belongs to a study of post-analysis software for immune sequencing data. Looking at the study overall: Relapsing-remitting, secondary progressive and progressive-relapsing forms made up the multiple sclerosis disease courses.

Study-wide points: The study found TRBV5-6, TRBV5-1 and TRBV20-1 among a few TRBV segments more frequent in patients than controls.

Germline V lookup: CDR1 ENHRY, CDR2 SYGVKD. The CDR3 is made up of 13 amino acids. Unmatched junction bases numbered 8, after V lost 11 bases and J lost 5 bases. Unique molecular identifiers had been added to the TCR beta cDNA libraries. TCRdb independently ran MiXCR on the PCR reads; one entry per CDR3 protein. There are roughly 600,000 distinct CDR3 sequences in the sample; 40% to 50% occur only once, and roughly 1.8% lies in the top ten. This sequence originates from a girl between 5 and 17 years old with multiple sclerosis. The chain joins TRBV10-3 to TRBJ2-1; TRBD2 matches 8 bases. Sequenced input: blood. CDR3 nucleotides: TGTGCCGTGGGCACAGCGGGAGACAATGAGCAGTTCTTC. It codes for CAVGTAGDNEQFF.